This record concerns one T cell receptor (beta chain) sequence. The entry originates in a study of blood T cell repertoires in COVID-19. Assay: immunoSEQ multiplex PCR; the TCRdb copy retains only in-frame clones and omits some. The sample carries tens of thousands of clones, about 87% recorded once. Per the germline V gene, CDR1 is SGHTS and CDR2 is YDEGEE. V lost 3 bases, J lost 0 bases, and 12 bases lay in between. CDR3 size: 15 residues. J is TRBJ1-2 and V is TRBV5-8; a weak D match, TRBD1 (6 bases). The origin of this receptor is a human donor in a cohort sampled during active COVID-19. The sequencing sample was made of peripheral blood. DNA of the CDR3: TGTGCCAGCAGCTATAACAGGGTGGCTAACTATGGCTACACCTTC. Translated: CASSYNRVANYGYTF.